The 9 T cell receptor beta chains given below trace back to one sample, sequenced in a study of blood T cell repertoires in COVID-19. The protocol was immunoSEQ multiplex PCR, while the TCRdb copy is restricted to in-frame clones and leaves out a portion. The table has some 60,000 clones, roughly 92% seen once. Input material: peripheral blood. Receptors were obtained from a human donor in a cohort sampled during active COVID-19.

The genes are TRBV24-1 and TRBJ2-5; no definite D call. V lost 2 bases and J lost 5, with 5 bases in between. Germline V gives CDR1 KGHDR, CDR2 SFDVKD. The CDR3 consists of 12 residues. The CDR3 DNA sequence: TGTGCCACCAGTGATTACGGTGAGACCCAGTACTTC. It encodes CATSDYGETQYF.

Only one count was recorded for this clone. This chain joins TRBV6-1 and TRBJ1-2, with D tentatively TRBD1 (5 bases). The CDR3 totals 19 residues. Germline V CDR1 and CDR2: MNHNS, SASEGT. V shed 0 bases and J shed 8 bases, with 28 bases lying between them. In nucleotides, the CDR3 is TGTGCCAGCAGTGAAGCGGTGGGAGGGGCGTCAGCCTTCCCTAGGGGCTACACCTTC. Translated, it gives CASSEAVGGASAFPRGYTF.

The rearrangement links TRBV3-1 (or the pseudogene TRBV3-2) to TRBJ1-6; D possibly corresponds to TRBD1 (6 bases). CDR3 length: 16 residues. The V end lost 4 bases, the J end lost 9 bases, and 19 bases lay between the germline ends. CDR1 is LGHDT and CDR2 is YNNKEL in the germline V gene (reference sequence). CDR3 bases: TGTGCCAGCAGCCCACCCGGGACAAAAATTGGTTCACCCCTCCACTTT. The encoded protein is CASSPPGTKIGSPLHF.

The CDR3 region has the DNA TGTGCCAGCAGCCTACAGGGGAGCACAGATACGCAGTATTTT. Its translation: CASSLQGSTDTQYF. The chain is built from TRBV3-1 (or the pseudogene TRBV3-2) and TRBJ2-3, with 7 bases identical to TRBD1. This CDR3 contains 14 residues. Germline V gene lookup returns CDR1 LGHDT and CDR2 YNNKEL (reference sequence). After removal of 4 bases from V and 0 bases from J, the junction contained 1 base not matched to a gene.

This chain links TRBV19 with TRBJ2-5, with TRBD2 as a possible D gene (6 bases). Looked up from germline, CDR1 is LNHDA and CDR2 is SQIVND (reference sequence). The CDR3 length is 14 residues. V lost 8 bases and J lost 4, with 17 bases in between. CDR3 coding DNA: TGTGCCAGTTCCATACAGGAGGGCTTAGAGACCCAGTACTTC. Its translation is CASSIQEGLETQYF.

The chain joins TRBV19 to TRBJ1-1; 9 nucleotides agree with TRBD1. The junction had 6 bases not matched to a gene; V was cut back by 6 bases and J by 4 bases. The CDR3 runs to 14 residues. Germline CDR1 reads LNHDA; CDR2 reads SQIVND (reference sequence). CDR3: CASRSGTGRTEAFF. Written as DNA, the CDR3 is TGTGCCAGTAGAAGTGGGACAGGGCGCACTGAAGCTTTCTTT. The full variable domain, completed using reference TRBV19 and TRBJ1-1, is DGGITQSPKYLFRKEGQNVTLSCEQNLNHDAMYWYRQDPGQGLRLIYYSQIVNDFQKGDIAEGYSVSREKKESFPLTVTSAQKNPTAFYLCASRSGTGRTEAFFGQGTRLTVV.

This clone was seen a single time. V is TRBV6-5 and J is TRBJ2-2; D gene ambiguous. CDR1 is MNHEY and CDR2 is SVGAGI in the germline V gene. The germline V and J ends were trimmed by 0 bases and 6 bases, with 14 bases remaining between them. The CDR3 has 16 amino acids. The DNA for the CDR3 is TGTGCCAGCAGTTACTCGATATCCACTTTGGCCGGGGAGCTGTTTTTT. Its translation: CASSYSISTLAGELFF.

The chain couples TRBV5-6 to TRBJ2-5, with 8 bases fitting TRBD2. In germline, CDR1 is SGHDT, CDR2 YYEEEE. The length of the CDR3 is 14 residues. Trimming took 3 bases from V and 5 from J; bases not matched to a gene: 6. CDR3 protein: CASSSGGGSETQYF. Written as DNA, the CDR3 is TGTGCCAGCAGCTCGGGAGGGGGGTCGGAGACCCAGTACTTC.

The V and J genes are TRBV9 and TRBJ2-2, with 7 bases identical to TRBD2. V trimming: 2 bases; J trimming: 5 bases; junction bases outside the gene matches: 9. Germline loops: CDR1 SGDLS, CDR2 YYNGEE. This CDR3 region has 16 residues. The CDR3 sequence is CASSVDPGGGTGELFF. The CDR3 DNA reads as TGTGCCAGCAGCGTTGACCCGGGCGGGGGAACCGGGGAGCTGTTTTTT.